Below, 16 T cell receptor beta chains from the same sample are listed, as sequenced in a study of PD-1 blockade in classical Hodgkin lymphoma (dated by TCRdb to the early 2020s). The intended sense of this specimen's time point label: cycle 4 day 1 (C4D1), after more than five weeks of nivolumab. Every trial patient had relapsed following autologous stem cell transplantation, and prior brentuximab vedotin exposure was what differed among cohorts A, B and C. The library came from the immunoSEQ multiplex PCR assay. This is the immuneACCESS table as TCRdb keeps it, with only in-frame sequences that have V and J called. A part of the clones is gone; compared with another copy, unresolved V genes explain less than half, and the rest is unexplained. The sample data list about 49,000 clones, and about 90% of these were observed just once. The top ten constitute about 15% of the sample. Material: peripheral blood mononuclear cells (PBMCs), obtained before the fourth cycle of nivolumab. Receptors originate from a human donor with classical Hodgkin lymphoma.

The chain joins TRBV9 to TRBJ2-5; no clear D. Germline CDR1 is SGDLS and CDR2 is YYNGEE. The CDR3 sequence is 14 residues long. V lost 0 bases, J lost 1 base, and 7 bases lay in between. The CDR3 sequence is CASSVGALQETQYF. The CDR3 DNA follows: TGTGCCAGCAGCGTAGGCGCCCTCCAAGAGACCCAGTACTTC.

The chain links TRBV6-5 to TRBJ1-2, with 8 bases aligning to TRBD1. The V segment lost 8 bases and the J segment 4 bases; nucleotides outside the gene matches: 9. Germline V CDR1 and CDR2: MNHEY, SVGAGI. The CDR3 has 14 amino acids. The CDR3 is CASVGTGLTYGYTF. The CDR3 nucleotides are TGTGCCAGCGTTGGGACAGGTTTGACCTATGGCTACACCTTC.

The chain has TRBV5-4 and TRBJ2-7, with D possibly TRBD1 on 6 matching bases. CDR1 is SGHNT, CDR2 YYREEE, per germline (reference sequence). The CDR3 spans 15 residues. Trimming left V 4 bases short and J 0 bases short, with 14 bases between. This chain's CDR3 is CASSTRTGSSYEQYF. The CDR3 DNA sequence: TGTGCCAGCAGCACCAGAACAGGGAGCTCCTACGAGCAGTACTTC.

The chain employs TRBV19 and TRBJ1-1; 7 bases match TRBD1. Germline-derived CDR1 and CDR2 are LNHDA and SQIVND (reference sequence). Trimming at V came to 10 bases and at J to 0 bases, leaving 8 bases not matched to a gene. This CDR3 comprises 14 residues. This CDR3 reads CATWDSEVNTEAFF. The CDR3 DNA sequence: TGTGCCACCTGGGACAGTGAAGTGAACACTGAAGCTTTCTTT. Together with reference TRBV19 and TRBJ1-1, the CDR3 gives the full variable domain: DGGITQSPKYLFRKEGQNVTLSCEQNLNHDAMYWYRQDPGQGLRLIYYSQIVNDFQKGDIAEGYSVSREKKESFPLTVTSAQKNPTAFYLCATWDSEVNTEAFFGQGTRLTVV.

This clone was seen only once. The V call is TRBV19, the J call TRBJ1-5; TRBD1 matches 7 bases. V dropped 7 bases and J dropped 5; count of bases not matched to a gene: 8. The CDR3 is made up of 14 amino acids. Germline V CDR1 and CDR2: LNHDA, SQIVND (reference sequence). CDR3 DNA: TGTGCCAGTACTAAGCTTCAGGGGGATCAGCCCCAGCATTTT. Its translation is CASTKLQGDQPQHF. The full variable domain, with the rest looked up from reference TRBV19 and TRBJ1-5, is DGGITQSPKYLFRKEGQNVTLSCEQNLNHDAMYWYRQDPGQGLRLIYYSQIVNDFQKGDIAEGYSVSREKKESFPLTVTSAQKNPTAFYLCASTKLQGDQPQHFGDGTRLSIL.

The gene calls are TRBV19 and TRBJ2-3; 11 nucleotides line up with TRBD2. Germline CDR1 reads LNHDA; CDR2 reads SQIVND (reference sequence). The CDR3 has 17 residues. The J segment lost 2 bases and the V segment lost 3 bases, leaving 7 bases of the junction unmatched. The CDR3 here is CASSIDGTSGYTDTQYF. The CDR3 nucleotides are TGTGCCAGTAGTATTGACGGGACTAGCGGATACACAGATACGCAGTATTTT.

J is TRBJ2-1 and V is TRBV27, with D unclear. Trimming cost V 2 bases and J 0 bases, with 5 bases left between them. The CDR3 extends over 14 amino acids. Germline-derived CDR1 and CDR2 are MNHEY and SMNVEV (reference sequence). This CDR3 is CASSLVGSYNEQFF. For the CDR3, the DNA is TGTGCCAGCAGTTTAGTTGGCTCCTACAATGAGCAGTTCTTC.

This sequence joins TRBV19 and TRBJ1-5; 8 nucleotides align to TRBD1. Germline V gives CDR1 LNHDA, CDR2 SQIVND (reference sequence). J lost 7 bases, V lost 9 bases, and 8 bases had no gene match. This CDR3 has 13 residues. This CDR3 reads CASKGQALQPQHF. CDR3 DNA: TGTGCCAGCAAGGGACAGGCTTTGCAGCCCCAGCATTTT. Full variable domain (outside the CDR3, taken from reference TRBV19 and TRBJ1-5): DGGITQSPKYLFRKEGQNVTLSCEQNLNHDAMYWYRQDPGQGLRLIYYSQIVNDFQKGDIAEGYSVSREKKESFPLTVTSAQKNPTAFYLCASKGQALQPQHFGDGTRLSIL.

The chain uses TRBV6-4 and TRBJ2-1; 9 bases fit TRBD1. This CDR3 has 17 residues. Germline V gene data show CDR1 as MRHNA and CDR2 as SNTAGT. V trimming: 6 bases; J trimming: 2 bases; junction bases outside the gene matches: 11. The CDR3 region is CASRPSPGQGPYNEQFF. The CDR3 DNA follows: TGTGCCAGCAGACCGTCCCCGGGACAGGGACCCTACAATGAGCAGTTCTTC.

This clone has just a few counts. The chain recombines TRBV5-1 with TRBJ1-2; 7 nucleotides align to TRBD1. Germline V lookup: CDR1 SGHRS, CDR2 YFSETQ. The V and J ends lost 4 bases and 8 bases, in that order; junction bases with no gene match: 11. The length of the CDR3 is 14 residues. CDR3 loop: CASSPDTGARGYTF. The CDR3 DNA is TGCGCCAGCAGCCCAGATACAGGGGCTCGCGGCTACACCTTC. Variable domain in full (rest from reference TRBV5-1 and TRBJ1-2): KAGVTQTPRYLIKTRGQQVTLSCSPISGHRSVSWYQQTPGQGLQFLFEYFSETQRNKGNFPGRFSGRQFSNSRSEMNVSTLELGDSALYLCASSPDTGARGYTFGSGTRLTVV.

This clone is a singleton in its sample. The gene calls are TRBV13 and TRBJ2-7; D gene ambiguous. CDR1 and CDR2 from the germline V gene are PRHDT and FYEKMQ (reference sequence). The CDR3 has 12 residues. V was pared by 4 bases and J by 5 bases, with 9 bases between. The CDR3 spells CASSSLPDEQYF. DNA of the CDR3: TGTGCCAGCAGCTCTCTTCCCGACGAGCAGTACTTC. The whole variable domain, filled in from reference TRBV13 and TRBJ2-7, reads AAGVIQSPRHLIKEKRETATLKCYPIPRHDTVYWYQQGPGQDPQFLISFYEKMQSDKGSIPDRFSAQQFSDYHSELNMSSLELGDSALYFCASSSLPDEQYFGPGTRLTVT.

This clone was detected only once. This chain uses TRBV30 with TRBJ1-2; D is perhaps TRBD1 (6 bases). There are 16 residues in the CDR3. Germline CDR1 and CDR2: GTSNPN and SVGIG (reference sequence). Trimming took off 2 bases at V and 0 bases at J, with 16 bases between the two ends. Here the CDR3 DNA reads TGTGCCTGGAGTTACGGACAGACATTAGCTAACTATGGCTACACCTTC. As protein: CAWSYGQTLANYGYTF.

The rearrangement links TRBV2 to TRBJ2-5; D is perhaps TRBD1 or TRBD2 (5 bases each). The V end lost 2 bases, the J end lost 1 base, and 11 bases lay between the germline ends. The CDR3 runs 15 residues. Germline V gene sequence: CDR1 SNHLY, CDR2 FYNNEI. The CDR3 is CASSETGPIQETQYF. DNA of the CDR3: TGTGCCAGCAGTGAAACGGGGCCGATCCAAGAGACCCAGTACTTC.

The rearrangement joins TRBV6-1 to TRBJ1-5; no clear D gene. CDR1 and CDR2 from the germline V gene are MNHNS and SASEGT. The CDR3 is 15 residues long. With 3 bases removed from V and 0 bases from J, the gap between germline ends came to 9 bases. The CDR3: CASSDPRDSNQPQHF. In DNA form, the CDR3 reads TGTGCCAGCAGTGACCCCCGGGATAGCAATCAGCCCCAGCATTTT.

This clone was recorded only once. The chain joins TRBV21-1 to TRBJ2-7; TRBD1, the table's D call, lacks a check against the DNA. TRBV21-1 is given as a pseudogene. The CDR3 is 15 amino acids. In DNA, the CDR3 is TGTGCCAGCAGCAAGGACAGCCGTCCAGGGTTTGAGCAGTACTTC. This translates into CASSKDSRPGFEQYF.

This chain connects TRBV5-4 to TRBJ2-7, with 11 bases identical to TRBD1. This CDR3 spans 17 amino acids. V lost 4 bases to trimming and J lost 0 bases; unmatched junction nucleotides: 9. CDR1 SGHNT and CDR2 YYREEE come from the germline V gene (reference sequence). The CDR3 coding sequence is TGTGCCAGCAGCGGCAAGGACAGGGGGCGAAGCTCCTACGAGCAGTACTTC. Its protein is CASSGKDRGRSSYEQYF.